The 14 T cell receptor beta chains listed next were all sequenced from one sample in a study of cytomegalovirus exposure and HLA in healthy donors. PCR primers comprised 60 Vbeta and 13 Jbeta primers. Clones were sequenced by immunoSEQ multiplex PCR, and TCRdb holds only the in-frame ones, with some missing. The sample includes 180,000 or so clones, around 75% of them seen just once. Sequencing input: PBMCs. Source of these receptors: a woman in her 40s in good health and CMV-seropositive.

Note on this clone: The junction does not match germline at one end; this may be a read error. Here the CDR3 DNA reads TGTGCTAGCAGCGTAGGGACTAGCCCGCCCGGGGAGCTGTTTTTT. Protein product: CASSVGTSPPGELFF. This rearrangement joins TRBV7-7 to TRBJ2-2; 9 bases fit TRBD2. The CDR3 is 15 residues long. Germline CDR1 reads SSHAT; CDR2 reads FNYEAQ (reference sequence).

The V gene is TRBV5-1, the J gene TRBJ2-5; 8 nucleotides match TRBD1. The DNA matches TRBJ2-7 better at its end, which makes the J call doubtful. The CDR3 spans 15 residues. Germline lookup yields CDR1 SGHRS and CDR2 YFSETQ. The CDR3 sequence is CASSLAGDRTYEQYF. The CDR3 DNA reads as TGCGCCAGCAGCTTGGCCGGGGACAGGACCTACGAGCAGTACTTC.

V usage is TRBV4-1 and J usage is TRBJ1-1; D might be TRBD1 (5 bases). The V and J ends lost 4 bases and 0 bases respectively, with 12 bases between them. The CDR3 has 15 residues. Germline V CDR1 and CDR2: MGHRA, YSYEKL. The CDR3 DNA reads TGCGCCAGCAGCCCGACAGTAGTAATGAACACTGAAGCTTTCTTT. It encodes CASSPTVVMNTEAFF.

The rearrangement joins TRBV5-1 to TRBJ2-7, with TRBD1 matching over 8 bases. Unmatched junction bases numbered 2, after V lost 0 bases and J lost 0 bases. Germline V gene data show CDR1 as SGHRS and CDR2 as YFSETQ. The CDR3 totals 15 residues. CDR3: CASSLGGTGSYEQYF. DNA for the CDR3: TGCGCCAGCAGCTTGGGTGGGACAGGCTCCTACGAGCAGTACTTC.

This clone showed up just a few times. The rearrangement joins TRBV5-1 to TRBJ1-2, with 9 bases that match TRBD1. The CDR3 loop spans 14 amino acids. The germline gives CDR1 SGHRS, CDR2 YFSETQ. V lost 7 bases, J lost 4 bases, and 8 bases stayed unmatched. CDR3 nucleotide sequence: TGCGCCAGCGGGCTACAGGGGGCCAGCTATGGCTACACCTTC. Its protein is CASGLQGASYGYTF.

The chain is built from TRBV19 and TRBJ2-7, with TRBD2 identical over 8 bases. Germline CDR1 is LNHDA and CDR2 is SQIVND (reference sequence). The ends lost 4 bases at V and 5 bases at J; junction bases unmatched: 13. The length of the CDR3 is 16 residues. CDR3 protein: CASSKPRSGSLDEQYF. The CDR3 nucleotides are TGTGCCAGTAGTAAACCCCGAAGCGGGAGTCTGGACGAGCAGTACTTC.

This clone appeared once. Sequence at one end of the junction differs from germline and may be a read error. The same CDR3 can be traced to other DNA sequences in this sample. V gene TRBV5-1 combines with J gene TRBJ2-1, with 12 bases lining up with TRBD2. Germline assignment: CDR1 SGHRS and CDR2 YFSETQ. The CDR3 spans 18 residues. CDR3 region: CASSSGLAGLPSYNEQFF. CDR3 coding DNA: TGCGCCAGCAGCTCCGGACTAGCGGGGCTCCCCTCCTACAATGAACAGTTCTTC.

The chain uses TRBV19 and TRBJ2-2; 8 bases fit TRBD2. Germline V CDR1 and CDR2: LNHDA, SQIVND (reference sequence). There are 14 residues in the CDR3. V gave up 7 bases and J gave up 6 bases; unmatched junction bases: 7. The CDR3 DNA reads as TGTGCCAGTACCCCTAGCGGGTACCCCGGGGAGCTGTTTTTT. This codes for CASTPSGYPGELFF.

This chain links TRBV5-6 with TRBJ1-4; D is possibly TRBD1 (5 bases). The CDR3 is made up of 15 amino acids. CDR1 and CDR2 from the germline V gene are SGHDT and YYEEEE. V was pared by 2 bases and J by 8 bases, with 16 bases between. CDR3 nucleotides: TGTGCCAGCAGCTTTCCAGGCAGGGATGGCGAAAAACTGTTTTTT. As protein: CASSFPGRDGEKLFF.

The rearrangement joins TRBV27 to TRBJ1-1; 7 positions agree with TRBD1. The CDR3 has 15 amino acids. J lost 4 bases, V lost 6 bases, and 11 bases had no gene match. Germline CDR1 MNHEY, CDR2 SMNVEV (reference sequence). The CDR3 DNA reads as TGTGCCAGCAGCCGTATTGACAGGGACGGCACTGAAGCTTTCTTT. It encodes CASSRIDRDGTEAFF.

This clone appeared a few times. The rearrangement joins TRBV10-3 to TRBJ2-7; the match to TRBD1 covers 9 bases. The ends lost 7 bases at V and 4 bases at J; junction bases unmatched: 5. Germline CDR1 reads ENHRY; CDR2 reads SYGVKD. The CDR3 spans 13 residues. DNA for the CDR3: TGTGCCATCAAGGGGACAGGGCAGTACGAGCAGTACTTC. It encodes CAIKGTGQYEQYF.

In its sample, this clone was seen once. V gene TRBV2 combines with J gene TRBJ2-1, with TRBD2 matching 11 bases. V was clipped by 4 bases and J by 4 bases; unmatched bases: 9. The CDR3 length is 17 residues. Germline CDR1 reads SNHLY; CDR2 reads FYNNEI. CDR3 loop: CASSAGRASGRYNEQFF. In DNA form, the CDR3 reads TGTGCCAGCAGTGCCGGTCGGGCTAGCGGGAGGTACAATGAGCAGTTCTTC.

The J gene is TRBJ2-7, the V gene TRBV5-1, with 9 bases fitting TRBD2. The CDR3 is 15 residues long. Germline CDR1 and CDR2: SGHRS and YFSETQ. The V and J ends lost 4 bases and 5 bases, in that order; junction bases with no gene match: 10. Here the CDR3 reads CASSLSSGSVDEQYF. DNA of the CDR3: TGCGCCAGCAGCCTGAGTAGCGGGAGCGTCGACGAGCAGTACTTC.

This chain connects TRBV7-2 to TRBJ2-5, with TRBD2 identical over 11 bases. The J call is in doubt because the DNA end fits TRBJ2-7 better. This CDR3 is built from 15 residues. Per germline, CDR1 SGHTA and CDR2 FQGNSA. DNA for the CDR3: TGTGCCAGCAGCCCCCATAGCGGGAGGGGCCGCGAGCAGTACTTC. As protein: CASSPHSGRGREQYF.